These T cell receptor beta chains were read from a single sample in a study of blood T cell repertoires in COVID-19. Clones were sequenced by immunoSEQ multiplex PCR, and TCRdb holds only the in-frame ones, with some missing. The sample lists about 110,000 clones; under 85% were seen once. Sequenced material: peripheral blood. These receptors came from a woman aged 70-85 years with acute or convalescent COVID-19. The CDR3 runs from the conserved cysteine through the conserved F or W. D genes are given only for firm matches. Size is stated for part of the rows, as once, few or many counts, or as a class when the clone is expanded.

j_gene,v_gene,abundance,d_gene,CDR3nt,CDR3aa
TRBJ1-1,TRBV4-2,-,TRBD1,TGTGCCAGCAGCCTTCTCCCCGGGCAGGGGGCGAGCACTGAAGCTTTCTTT,CASSLLPGQGASTEAFF
TRBJ2-7,TRBV4-2,-,TRBD2,TGTGCCAGCAGCCAAGTGATCGGGAGGTGGTACGAGCAGTACTTC,CASSQVIGRWYEQYF
TRBJ2-3,TRBV27,-,-,TGTGCCAGCAGTTTATTTGGTGGAGACACAGATACGCAGTATTTT,CASSLFGGDTDTQYF
TRBJ1-3,TRBV7-6,few,TRBD1,TGTGCCAGCAGCTTAGGGACAGGGGGCTCTGGAAACACCATATATTTT,CASSLGTGGSGNTIYF
TRBJ1-5,TRBV12-3/TRBV12-4,-,-,TGTGCCAGCAGCAACCCTGAGGAGCCCCAGCATTTT,CASSNPEEPQHF
TRBJ2-1,TRBV5-1,-,TRBD2,TGCGCCAGCAGCTCTGGGGGGCTAGCGGGACCAAATGAGCAGTTCTTC,CASSSGGLAGPNEQFF
TRBJ2-1,TRBV5-1,-,TRBD2,TGCGCCAGCAGCCCATTGACTAGCGGGGGCCTTGAGCAGTTCTTC,CASSPLTSGGLEQFF
TRBJ2-7,TRBV24-1,-,-,TGTGCCACCGTGGGGGGAGCCAGGACCTACGAGCAGTACTTC,CATVGGARTYEQYF
TRBJ1-6,TRBV5-5,-,TRBD1,TGTGCCAGCAGCGGGGGATACAGGGGTGGGGGAATTTCACCCCTCCACTTT,CASSGGYRGGGISPLHF
TRBJ1-6,TRBV3-1/TRBV3-2,-,-,TGTGCCAGCAGCCAAGATTGGGCAGGTTTGGTGTATAATTCACCCCTCCACTTT,CASSQDWAGLVYNSPLHF
TRBJ2-7,TRBV5-1,-,TRBD2,TGCGCCAGCAGCTTATCCAGCGGGAGTACCTACGAGCAGTACTTC,CASSLSSGSTYEQYF
TRBJ2-3,TRBV10-3,-,TRBD1,TGTGCCATCACTCCGCAGGGGGCAGATACGCAGTATTTT,CAITPQGADTQYF
TRBJ2-2,TRBV7-2,-,TRBD1,TGTGCCAGCAGCCCTCGGACAGGGCCTGGCACCGGGGAGCTGTTTTTT,CASSPRTGPGTGELFF
TRBJ2-3,TRBV6-5,-,-,TGTGCCAGCAGTTACGGACTACCGTACACAGATACGCAGTATTTT,CASSYGLPYTDTQYF
TRBJ2-2,TRBV4-3,-,-,TGCGCCAGCAGCCAAGAAGCAGGGATGAGCACCGGGGAGCTGTTTTTT,CASSQEAGMSTGELFF
TRBJ1-5,TRBV6-2/TRBV6-3,-,-,TGTGCCAGCAGTTACCCCCGGGGGGCGAGTCAGCCCCAGCATTTT,CASSYPRGASQPQHF
TRBJ2-3,TRBV5-1,once,-,TGCGCCAGCAGCTTGGAACTCGACACAGATACGCAGTATTTT,CASSLELDTDTQYF
TRBJ1-2,TRBV7-2,-,-,TGTGCCAGCAGCACCCACAGGGCTAGGTCTGGCTACACCTTC,CASSTHRARSGYTF
TRBJ1-3,TRBV19,once,-,TGTGCCAGTAGGCAACAGGATAACTCTGGAAACACCATATATTTT,CASRQQDNSGNTIYF
TRBJ1-2,TRBV7-8,few,-,TGTGCCAGCAGCCCCCTGACCAGGGGCTACACCTTC,CASSPLTRGYTF
TRBJ2-7,TRBV21-1,once,-,TGTGCCAGCAGCCCATGTGGGGGCCACGAGCAGTACTTC,CASSPCGGHEQYF
TRBJ1-6,TRBV5-1,once,-,TGCGCCAGCACCGAAGCGGGGCTGAATTCACCCCTCCACTTT,CASTEAGLNSPLHF
TRBJ1-1,TRBV6-1,-,-,TGTGCCAGCAGTGAAGCGACAGTGAACACTGAAGCTTTCTTT,CASSEATVNTEAFF
TRBJ2-3,TRBV4-1,-,-,TGCGCCAGCAGCCCGGGGGTTACTAGCACAGATACGCAGTATTTT,CASSPGVTSTDTQYF
TRBJ2-7,TRBV9,few,TRBD1,TGTGCCAGCAGCCCCCGGGGCAGGGGGGAGCAGTACTTC,CASSPRGRGEQYF
TRBJ1-2,TRBV6-5,-,-,TGTGCCAGCAGATTAGACAGAGACTATGGCTACACCTTC,CASRLDRDYGYTF
TRBJ2-1,TRBV5-5,-,TRBD1,TGTGCCAGCAGCCCCGGGACAGGGGGCTGGGATGAGCAGTTCTTC,CASSPGTGGWDEQFF
TRBJ2-1,TRBV4-3,-,-,TGCGCCAGCAGCCAAGATCTCTCGCGTGAGCAGTTCTTC,CASSQDLSREQFF